This entry lists 5 T cell receptor beta chains sequenced from one sample in a study of post-analysis software for immune sequencing data. Each TCR beta cDNA library carried unique molecular identifiers. A single record per CDR3 protein comes from TCRdb applying MiXCR to the PCR reads. Of around 700,000 distinct CDR3 sequences in the sample, 55% to 60% were seen once. Study results and caveats: Several TRBV segments, TRBV5-6, TRBV5-1 and TRBV20-1 among them, were found more frequent in patients than controls.

Their target antigens are unknown. Sequencing was carried out using blood. These receptors all stem from a girl aged 2-10 years with multiple sclerosis.

This clonotype was seen a single time. The V and J genes are TRBV5-1 and TRBJ1-2, with 8 bases lining up with TRBD1. Trimming took 4 bases from V and 1 from J; bases not matched to a gene: 6. Germline V CDR1 and CDR2: SGHRS, YFSETQ. CDR3 length: 15 residues. CDR3 DNA sequence: TGCGCCAGCAGCCCCGGACAGGGTGGTAACTATGGCTACACCTTC. Amino acid sequence: CASSPGQGGNYGYTF.

The chain links TRBV7-9 to TRBJ1-2; no clear D. V lost 6 bases and J 8 bases, leaving 10 bases between the germline ends. CDR1 is SEHNR, CDR2 FQNEAQ, per germline (reference sequence). The CDR3 covers 11 residues. The CDR3 coding sequence is TGTGCCAGCAGTCATGGTAGGGGCTACACCTTC. Protein product: CASSHGRGYTF.

V is TRBV28 and J is TRBJ1-1; D unresolved. Per germline, CDR1 MDHEN and CDR2 SYDVKM. The CDR3 spans 15 residues. V gave up 5 bases and J gave up 3 bases, with 16 bases separating them. DNA for the CDR3: TGTGCCAGCAGTACCTCCCTCAGGAAGGACACTGAAGCTTTCTTT. It is translated as CASSTSLRKDTEAFF. The whole variable domain, filled in from reference TRBV28 and TRBJ1-1, reads DVKVTQSSRYLVKRTGEKVFLECVQDMDHENMFWYRQDPGLGLRLIYFSYDVKMKEKGDIPEGYSVSREKKERFSLILESASTNQTSMYLCASSTSLRKDTEAFFGQGTRLTVV.

In DNA, the CDR3 is TGTGCCAGCAGCCCTAAGGGGGCCGTCTCCTATAATTCACCCCTCCACTTT. Translating gives CASSPKGAVSYNSPLHF. V and J are TRBV7-2 and TRBJ1-6, with 7 bases lining up with TRBD1. Germline loops: CDR1 SGHTA, CDR2 FQGNSA. Unmatched junction bases numbered 7, after V lost 5 bases and J lost 0 bases. The CDR3 length is 17 residues.

This chain links TRBV25-1 with TRBJ2-1; TRBD2 matches 8 bases. Trimming removed 5 bases from V and 8 bases from J; junction bases left unmatched: 11. The germline V gene has CDR1 MGHDK and CDR2 SYGVNS. This CDR3 comprises 15 residues. In nucleotides, the CDR3 is TGTGCCAGCAGTTATGGAACGGGAGGGCCGGATGAGCAGTTCTTC. This codes for CASSYGTGGPDEQFF.